Each of the 25 T cell receptor beta chains below was sequenced from the same sample in a study of T cell responses to AZD1222 COVID-19 vaccine. Sequencing was performed with immunoSEQ multiplex PCR; in TCRdb, only in-frame clones are kept and a portion is missing. The profile shows roughly 120,000 clones, about nine tenths of them singletons. The sequences come from peripheral blood, collected on day 0 of AZD1222 vaccination. Receptors were obtained from an adult in good health.

The V and J genes are TRBV25-1 and TRBJ1-2; D possibly corresponds to TRBD1 (5 bases). Germline V gene lookup returns CDR1 MGHDK and CDR2 SYGVNS. V was pared by 5 bases and J by 11 bases, with 9 bases between. This CDR3 spans 10 amino acids. CDR3 nucleotide sequence: TGTGCCAGCAGTCCCCGACAGTACACCTTC. Translated, it gives CASSPRQYTF.

CDR3 nucleotide sequence: TGCGCCAGCAGCTTGTCGGTGGGGAACAACAATGAGCAGTTCTTC. It encodes CASSLSVGNNNEQFF. The rearrangement links TRBV5-1 to TRBJ2-1; D is unclear. The germline V gene has CDR1 SGHRS and CDR2 YFSETQ. Trimming removed 1 base from V and 5 bases from J, with 13 bases in between. This CDR3 is 15 amino acids long.

This sequence joins TRBV7-9 and TRBJ1-6; D gene ambiguous. V was clipped by 6 bases and J by 3 bases, with 12 bases between them. The CDR3 extends over 15 amino acids. Looked up from germline, CDR1 is SEHNR and CDR2 is FQNEAQ (reference sequence). The CDR3 sequence: CASRGGADYNSPLHF. The CDR3, as DNA: TGTGCCAGCAGGGGAGGCGCTGACTATAATTCACCCCTCCACTTT.

This clone appeared once. The chain carries TRBV6-4 and TRBJ1-4, with D unresolved. Trimming removed 7 bases at V and 3 bases at J, with 18 bases between. The CDR3 sequence is 16 residues long. The germline gives CDR1 MRHNA, CDR2 SNTAGT. DNA for the CDR3: TGTGCCAGCACGAGAACGTCCCACCGGGCTAATGAAAAACTGTTTTTT. Protein product: CASTRTSHRANEKLFF.

J is TRBJ2-1 and V is TRBV27, with a possible D match to TRBD2 (6 bases). The CDR3 sequence is 16 residues long. V was pared by 7 bases and J by 0 bases, with 16 bases between. From germline, CDR1 is MNHEY and CDR2 SMNVEV (reference sequence). Here the CDR3 DNA reads TGTGCCAGCATTGGACGGGGGTTGAGCTCCTACAATGAGCAGTTCTTC. This sequence encodes CASIGRGLSSYNEQFF.

V usage is TRBV15 and J usage is TRBJ1-3; D not certain. The CDR3 has 16 amino acids. Germline values: CDR1 LNHNV, CDR2 YYDKDF (reference sequence). Trimming removed 8 bases at V and 0 bases at J, with 17 bases between. CDR3 coding DNA: TGTGCCACCGGACCAGGACGTATAAGCTCTGGAAACACCATATATTTT. It codes for CATGPGRISSGNTIYF.

This chain links TRBV15 with TRBJ1-6; TRBD1 matches at 9 bases. Germline CDR1 and CDR2: LNHNV and YYDKDF (reference sequence). CDR3 length: 15 residues. The V gene end was trimmed by 7 bases and the J gene end by 8 bases; junction bases not matched to a gene: 9. The CDR3 protein is CATNDDRGNHSPLHF. Written as DNA, the CDR3 is TGTGCCACCAACGACGACAGGGGGAATCATTCACCCCTCCACTTT.

The chain has TRBV4-1 and TRBJ2-2; D might be TRBD1 or TRBD2, each matching 5 bases. This CDR3 region has 15 residues. Germline-derived CDR1 and CDR2 are MGHRA and YSYEKL. Trimming stripped 3 bases from V and 1 base from J, with 9 bases between. DNA of the CDR3: TGCGCCAGCAGCCAGGGGGATTTGAACACCGGGGAGCTGTTTTTT. This gives the protein CASSQGDLNTGELFF.

The chain has TRBV7-2 and TRBJ2-2, with TRBD2 matching over 10 bases. The CDR3 is 16 amino acids. Germline V gene data show CDR1 as SGHTA and CDR2 as FQGNSA. J lost 5 bases, V lost 1 base, and 4 bases had no gene match. The CDR3 reads CASSLVSGGATGELFF. CDR3 nucleotide sequence: TGTGCCAGCAGCTTAGTAAGCGGGGGGGCTACCGGGGAGCTGTTTTTT.

In nucleotides, the CDR3 is TGCGCCAGCAGCTCAAGGGGAGGCGAGCAGTACTTC. Translating gives CASSSRGGEQYF. J is TRBJ2-7 and V is TRBV4-1; TRBD2 is a possible D gene (6 bases). Germline CDR1 and CDR2: MGHRA and YSYEKL. The CDR3 has 12 residues. V lost 5 bases, J lost 6 bases, and 11 bases lay in between.

CDR3 protein: CATSRDPNMDQYF. In DNA, the CDR3 is TGTGCCACCAGCAGAGATCCCAACATGGACCAGTACTTC. This chain connects TRBV15 to TRBJ2-5; D gene uncertain. Germline-derived CDR1 and CDR2 are LNHNV and YYDKDF (reference sequence). With 0 bases removed from V and 10 bases from J, the gap between germline ends came to 12 bases. This CDR3 spans 13 amino acids.

This chain links TRBV4-1 with TRBJ2-7, with a tentative D call TRBD2 (7 bases). From germline, CDR1 is MGHRA and CDR2 YSYEKL. Trimming stripped 5 bases from V and 4 bases from J, with 18 bases between. The CDR3 contains 15 residues. The CDR3 loop reads CASSVEWGGGYEQYF. The CDR3 DNA reads TGCGCCAGCAGCGTAGAGTGGGGAGGGGGTTACGAGCAGTACTTC.

V is TRBV18 and J is TRBJ1-4; D remains ambiguous. The CDR3 runs 11 residues. The germline V gene encodes CDR1 KGHSH and CDR2 LQKENI. The ends were cut back, 4 bases at V and 8 bases at J, with 5 bases in the middle. The DNA of the CDR3 is TGTGCCAGCTCACGATCGGAAAAACTGTTTTTT. Protein: CASSRSEKLFF.

This clone was found once. The chain combines TRBV12-3 or TRBV12-4 with TRBJ1-3; TRBD1 aligns across 8 bases. CDR3 size: 13 residues. J was trimmed by 3 bases and V by 6 bases; bases with no gene match: 1. The CDR3 nucleotides read TGTGCCAGCAGAGGGACAGGTGGAAACACCATATATTTT. Translation: CASRGTGGNTIYF.

V gene TRBV9 combines with J gene TRBJ2-1, with 7 bases matching TRBD2. In germline, CDR1 is SGDLS, CDR2 YYNGEE. The CDR3 is 14 amino acids. V was clipped by 4 bases and J by 9 bases; unmatched bases: 10. The DNA of the CDR3 is TGTGCCAGCAGCACCCGGACTAGAATCGGTGAGCAGTTCTTC. Translating it yields CASSTRTRIGEQFF.

V gene TRBV29-1 combines with J gene TRBJ2-7; 10 bases align to TRBD1. The CDR3 is made up of 12 amino acids. CDR1 is SQVTM, CDR2 ANQGSEA, per germline. The V and J ends lost 6 bases and 6 bases, in that order; junction bases with no gene match: 5. The CDR3 protein is CSVYRDRGEQYF. CDR3 bases: TGCAGCGTCTACCGGGACAGGGGCGAGCAGTACTTC.

This CDR3 reads CAWSGSGKLEQFF. The CDR3 bases are TGTGCCTGGAGCGGTAGCGGGAAACTTGAGCAGTTCTTC. This rearrangement joins TRBV30 to TRBJ2-1, with 8 bases identical to TRBD2. The CDR3 loop spans 13 amino acids. J gave up 9 bases and V 3 bases, and 7 bases lay outside the gene matches. Germline V lookup: CDR1 GTSNPN, CDR2 SVGIG (reference sequence). Full variable domain (missing parts from reference TRBV30 and TRBJ2-1): SQTIHQWPATLVQPVGSPLSLECTVEGTSNPNLYWYRQAAGRGLQLLFYSVGIGQISSEVPQNLSASRPQDRQFILSSKKLLLSDSGFYLCAWSGSGKLEQFFGPGTRLTVL.

The J gene is TRBJ2-2, the V gene TRBV27; D might be TRBD1 or TRBD2, each matching 6 bases. The CDR3 is 17 residues long. CDR1 MNHEY and CDR2 SMNVEV come from the germline V gene (reference sequence). Trimming took 1 base from V and 1 from J, leaving 13 bases between them. The CDR3 loop reads CASSLWRRGGNTGELFF. CDR3 DNA: TGTGCCAGCAGTTTATGGCGCAGGGGAGGGAACACCGGGGAGCTGTTTTTT.

This sequence joins TRBV6-5 and TRBJ2-2, with no clear D. Germline CDR1 reads MNHEY; CDR2 reads SVGAGI. The germline V and J ends were trimmed by 0 bases and 1 base, with 9 bases remaining between them. The CDR3 spans 16 residues. CDR3: CASSYSGQENTGELFF. In DNA form, the CDR3 reads TGTGCCAGCAGTTACTCAGGGCAGGAGAACACCGGGGAGCTGTTTTTT.

The chain joins TRBV5-6 to TRBJ1-5, with 8 bases fitting TRBD1. The ends lost 2 bases at V and 2 bases at J; junction bases unmatched: 15. CDR1 is SGHDT and CDR2 is YYEEEE in the germline V gene. There are 19 residues in the CDR3. This CDR3 is CASSFQSAGTGGGNQPQHF. The CDR3 nucleotides are TGTGCCAGCAGCTTTCAGTCCGCCGGGACAGGAGGCGGCAATCAGCCCCAGCATTTT.

The V call is TRBV30, the J call TRBJ1-4, with 7 bases that match TRBD1. The CDR3 extends over 15 amino acids. Germline CDR1 and CDR2: GTSNPN and SVGIG (reference sequence). V gave up 3 bases and J gave up 8 bases; unmatched junction bases: 12. DNA for the CDR3: TGTGCCTGGAGCATCTCGCAGGGGGGCATCGAAAAACTGTTTTTT. Protein sequence: CAWSISQGGIEKLFF. Complete variable domain (other parts from reference TRBV30 and TRBJ1-4): SQTIHQWPATLVQPVGSPLSLECTVEGTSNPNLYWYRQAAGRGLQLLFYSVGIGQISSEVPQNLSASRPQDRQFILSSKKLLLSDSGFYLCAWSISQGGIEKLFFGSGTQLSVL.

This clone is a singleton in its sample. V is TRBV6-5 and J is TRBJ1-4; 11 nucleotides line up with TRBD1. V lost 6 bases, J lost 7 bases, and 7 bases stayed unmatched. Germline assignment: CDR1 MNHEY and CDR2 SVGAGI. There are 15 residues in the CDR3. The CDR3 coding sequence is TGTGCCAGCAGATTTCAGGGACAGGGGGGTGAAAAACTGTTTTTT. Protein sequence: CASRFQGQGGEKLFF.

The chain has TRBV18 and TRBJ2-3; D is unclear. The CDR3 is 13 amino acids. With 2 bases removed from V and 4 bases from J, the gap between germline ends came to 7 bases. Germline values: CDR1 KGHSH, CDR2 LQKENI. The CDR3 region is CASSPWEADTQYF. The CDR3 DNA reads TGTGCCAGCTCACCATGGGAAGCAGATACGCAGTATTTT.

This sequence joins TRBV5-6 and TRBJ1-1; TRBD1 might be the D (5 bases). The V and J ends lost 0 bases and 0 bases respectively, with 9 bases between them. This CDR3 is built from 15 residues. Germline loops: CDR1 SGHDT, CDR2 YYEEEE. The CDR3 sequence: CASSLAPGMNTEAFF. Here the CDR3 DNA reads TGTGCCAGCAGCTTGGCCCCAGGGATGAACACTGAAGCTTTCTTT.

This chain connects TRBV5-6 to TRBJ1-2; 11 bases align to TRBD1. V lost 6 bases, J lost 4 bases, and 5 bases stayed unmatched. Germline lookup yields CDR1 SGHDT and CDR2 YYEEEE. The length of the CDR3 is 14 residues. The DNA of the CDR3 is TGTGCCAGCACAGGGACAGGGGGATTCTATGGCTACACCTTC. It encodes CASTGTGGFYGYTF. The full variable domain, rest sourced from reference TRBV5-6 and TRBJ1-2, is DAGVTQSPTHLIKTRGQQVTLRCSPKSGHDTVSWYQQALGQGPQFIFQYYEEEERQRGNFPDRFSGHQFPNYSSELNVNALLLGDSALYLCASTGTGGFYGYTFGSGTRLTVV.